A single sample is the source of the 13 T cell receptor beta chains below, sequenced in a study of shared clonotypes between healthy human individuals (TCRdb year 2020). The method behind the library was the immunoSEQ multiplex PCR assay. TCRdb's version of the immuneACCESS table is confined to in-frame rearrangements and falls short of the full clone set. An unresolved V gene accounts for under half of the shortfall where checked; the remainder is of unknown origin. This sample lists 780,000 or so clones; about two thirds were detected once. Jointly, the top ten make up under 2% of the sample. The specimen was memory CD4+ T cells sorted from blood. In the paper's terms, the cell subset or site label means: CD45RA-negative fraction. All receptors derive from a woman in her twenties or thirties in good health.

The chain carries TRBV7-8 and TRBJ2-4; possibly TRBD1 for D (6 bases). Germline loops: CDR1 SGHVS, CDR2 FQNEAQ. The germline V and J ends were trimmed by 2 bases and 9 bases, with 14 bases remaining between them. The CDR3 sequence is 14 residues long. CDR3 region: CASSLQGQSSIQYF. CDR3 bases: TGTGCCAGCAGCTTACAGGGACAATCAAGCATTCAGTACTTC.

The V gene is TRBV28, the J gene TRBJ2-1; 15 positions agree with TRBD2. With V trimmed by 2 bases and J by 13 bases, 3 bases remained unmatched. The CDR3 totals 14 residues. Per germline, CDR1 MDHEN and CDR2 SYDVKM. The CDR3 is CASSLGLAGGVQFF. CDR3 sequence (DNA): TGTGCCAGCAGTTTAGGACTAGCGGGAGGGGTTCAGTTCTTC. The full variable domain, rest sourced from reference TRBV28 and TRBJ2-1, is DVKVTQSSRYLVKRTGEKVFLECVQDMDHENMFWYRQDPGLGLRLIYFSYDVKMKEKGDIPEGYSVSREKKERFSLILESASTNQTSMYLCASSLGLAGGVQFFGPGTRLTVL.

In DNA form, the CDR3 reads TGTGCCAGCAGCTTAGTGCCCACCTACGGCGGGGGGGGCTACAATGAGCAGTTCTTC. It specifies CASSLVPTYGGGGYNEQFF. The chain combines TRBV7-2 with TRBJ2-1; TRBD2 matches 9 bases. CDR3 length: 19 residues. Germline assignment: CDR1 SGHTA and CDR2 FQGNSA. The trim removed 1 base at V and 3 bases at J, leaving 13 bases unmatched.

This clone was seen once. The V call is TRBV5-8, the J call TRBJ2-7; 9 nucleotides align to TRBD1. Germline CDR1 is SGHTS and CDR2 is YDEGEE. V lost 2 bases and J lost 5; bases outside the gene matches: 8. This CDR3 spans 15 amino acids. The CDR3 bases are TGTGCCAGCAGCTTCACCGGGACAGGGTCGCACGAGCAGTACTTC. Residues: CASSFTGTGSHEQYF.

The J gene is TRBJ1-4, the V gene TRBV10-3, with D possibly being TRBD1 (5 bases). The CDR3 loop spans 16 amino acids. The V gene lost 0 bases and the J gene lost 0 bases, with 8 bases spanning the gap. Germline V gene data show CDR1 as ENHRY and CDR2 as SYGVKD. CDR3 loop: CAISESPGATNEKLFF. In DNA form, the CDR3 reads TGTGCCATCAGTGAGTCGCCGGGGGCAACTAATGAAAAACTGTTTTTT.

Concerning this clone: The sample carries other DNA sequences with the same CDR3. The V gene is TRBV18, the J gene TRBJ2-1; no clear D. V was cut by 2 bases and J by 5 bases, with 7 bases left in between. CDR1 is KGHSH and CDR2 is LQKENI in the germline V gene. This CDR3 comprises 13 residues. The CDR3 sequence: CASSPVRDNEQFF. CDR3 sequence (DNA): TGTGCCAGCTCACCAGTTAGGGACAATGAGCAGTTCTTC.

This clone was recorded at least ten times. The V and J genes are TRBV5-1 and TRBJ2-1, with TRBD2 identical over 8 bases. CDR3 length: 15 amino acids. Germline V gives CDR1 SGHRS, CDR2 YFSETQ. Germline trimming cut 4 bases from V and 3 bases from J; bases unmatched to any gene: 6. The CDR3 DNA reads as TGCGCCAGCAGCATGTCTAGCGGGCTCTACAATGAGCAGTTCTTC. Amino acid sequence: CASSMSSGLYNEQFF.

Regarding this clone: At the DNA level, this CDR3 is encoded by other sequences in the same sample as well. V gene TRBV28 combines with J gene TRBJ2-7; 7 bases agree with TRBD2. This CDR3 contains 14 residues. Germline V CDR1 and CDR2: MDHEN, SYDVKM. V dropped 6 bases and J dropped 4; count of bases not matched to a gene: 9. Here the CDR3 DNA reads TGTGCCAGCAGGCCCCCCGGGCGGGGGTACGAGCAGTACTTC. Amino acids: CASRPPGRGYEQYF. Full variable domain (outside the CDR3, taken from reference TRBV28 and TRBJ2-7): DVKVTQSSRYLVKRTGEKVFLECVQDMDHENMFWYRQDPGLGLRLIYFSYDVKMKEKGDIPEGYSVSREKKERFSLILESASTNQTSMYLCASRPPGRGYEQYFGPGTRLTVT.

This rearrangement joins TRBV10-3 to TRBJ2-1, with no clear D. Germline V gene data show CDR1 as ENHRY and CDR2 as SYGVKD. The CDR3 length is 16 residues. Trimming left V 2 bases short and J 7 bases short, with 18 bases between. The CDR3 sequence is CAISEKAGLYGNEQFF. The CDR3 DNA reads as TGTGCCATCAGTGAGAAGGCCGGGCTATACGGGAATGAGCAGTTCTTC.

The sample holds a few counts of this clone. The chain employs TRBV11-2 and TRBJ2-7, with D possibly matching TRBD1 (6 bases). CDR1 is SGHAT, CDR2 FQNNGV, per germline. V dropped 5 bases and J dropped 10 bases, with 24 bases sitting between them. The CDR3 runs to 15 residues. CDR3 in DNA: TGTGCCAGCAGCGTAAACAGGGAGTTGGGTGTTGTACAGTACTTC. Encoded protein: CASSVNRELGVVQYF.

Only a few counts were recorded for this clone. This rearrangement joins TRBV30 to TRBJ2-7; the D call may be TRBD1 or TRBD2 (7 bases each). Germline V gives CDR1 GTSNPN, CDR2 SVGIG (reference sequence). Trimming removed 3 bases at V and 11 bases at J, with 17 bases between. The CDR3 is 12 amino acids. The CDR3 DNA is TGTGCCTGGAGCCTAAATCAGGGGGGGAAGTACTTC. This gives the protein CAWSLNQGGKYF.

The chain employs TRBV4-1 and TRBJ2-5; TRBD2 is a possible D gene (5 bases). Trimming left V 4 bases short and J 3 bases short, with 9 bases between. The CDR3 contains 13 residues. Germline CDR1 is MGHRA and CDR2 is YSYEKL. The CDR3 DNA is TGCGCCAGCAGCCGGACTTTTAAAGAGACCCAGTACTTC. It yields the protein CASSRTFKETQYF.

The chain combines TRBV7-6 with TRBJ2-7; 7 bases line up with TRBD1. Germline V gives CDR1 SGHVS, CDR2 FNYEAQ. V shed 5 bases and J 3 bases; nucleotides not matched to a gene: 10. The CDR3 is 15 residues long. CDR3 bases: TGTGCCAGCAGCACCCCGATCAGGGGGATCTACGAGCAGTACTTC. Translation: CASSTPIRGIYEQYF. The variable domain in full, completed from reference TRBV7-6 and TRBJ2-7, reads GAGVSQSPRYKVTKRGQDVALRCDPISGHVSLYWYRQALGQGPEFLTYFNYEAQQDKSGLPNDRFSAERPEGSISTLTIQRTEQRDSAMYRCASSTPIRGIYEQYFGPGTRLTVT.